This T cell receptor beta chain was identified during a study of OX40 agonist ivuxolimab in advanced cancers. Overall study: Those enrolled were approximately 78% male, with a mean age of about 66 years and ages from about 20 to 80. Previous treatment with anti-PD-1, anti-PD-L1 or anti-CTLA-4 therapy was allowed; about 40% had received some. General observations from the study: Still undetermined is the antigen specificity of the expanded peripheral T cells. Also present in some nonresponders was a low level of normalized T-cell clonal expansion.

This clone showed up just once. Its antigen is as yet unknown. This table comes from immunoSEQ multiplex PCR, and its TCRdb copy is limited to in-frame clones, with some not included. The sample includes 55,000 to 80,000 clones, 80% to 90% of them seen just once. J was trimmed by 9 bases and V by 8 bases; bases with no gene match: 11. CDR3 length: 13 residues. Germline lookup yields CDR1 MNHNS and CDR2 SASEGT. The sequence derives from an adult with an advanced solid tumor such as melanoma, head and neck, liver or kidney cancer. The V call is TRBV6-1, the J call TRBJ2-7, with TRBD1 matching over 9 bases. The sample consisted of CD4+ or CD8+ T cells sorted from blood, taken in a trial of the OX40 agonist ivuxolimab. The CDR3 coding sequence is TGTGCCAGCCAGGGGACAGGGATCCCGAGGCAGTACTTC. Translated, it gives CASQGTGIPRQYF.